This T cell receptor beta chain is drawn from a study of graft-versus-host responses after intestinal transplantation. Study-wide background: Multivisceral, liver-intestinal, or isolated intestinal grafts went to recipients. For approximately 3 years after anti-thymocyte globulin induction, all recipients took tacrolimus and steroids. General study findings and limits: Recipient marrow showed GvH clones, some seen first in ileum or blood.

Looked up from germline, CDR1 is MNHEY and CDR2 is SVGAGI. CDR3 size: 14 residues. V dropped 6 bases and J dropped 7 bases, with 18 bases sitting between them. Using immunoSEQ multiplex PCR, the repertoire was profiled, and TCRdb retains in-frame clones only, with some absent. The table has about 130,000 clones, about nine tenths seen once; the top ten hold roughly 0.19%. Turning to this clone: As yet, its antigen is unknown.

The clonotype comes from a human donor who received an intestinal transplant. Sequences were derived from unstimulated CD4+ T cells sorted from spleen or lymph node cells, sampled before intestinal transplant. V gene TRBV6-5 combines with J gene TRBJ1-2; a weak D match, TRBD1 (6 bases). CDR3 amino acids: CASSPVQGLGGYTF. CDR3 in DNA: TGTGCCAGCAGCCCTGTACAGGGATTGGGTGGCTACACCTTC.